This T cell receptor beta chain was recorded in a study of T cell responses to AZD1222 COVID-19 vaccine. TCRdb's table, derived via immunoSEQ multiplex PCR, lists solely in-frame clones and lacks some. The sample lists roughly 150,000 clones, around nine tenths occurring once. The V end was cut by 2 bases, the J end by 3 bases, with 11 bases between. Per the germline V gene, CDR1 is MNHEY and CDR2 is SVGAGI. CDR3 length: 14 amino acids. Study conclusions and caveats: Donors skewed white British and female; clonal diversity was possibly underestimated. Unmutated regions of variants are reportedly targeted by nearly half of spike-specific TCRs.

Comment on this clone: The antigen is undetermined.

The chain employs TRBV6-5 and TRBJ2-7, with a possible D match to TRBD1 (5 bases). This receptor was obtained from an adult in good health. Sequences were derived from peripheral blood, sampled on day 0 of AZD1222 vaccination. This CDR3 reads CASSYRGMGYEQYF. The CDR3 DNA is TGTGCCAGCAGTTACAGGGGTATGGGCTACGAGCAGTACTTC.